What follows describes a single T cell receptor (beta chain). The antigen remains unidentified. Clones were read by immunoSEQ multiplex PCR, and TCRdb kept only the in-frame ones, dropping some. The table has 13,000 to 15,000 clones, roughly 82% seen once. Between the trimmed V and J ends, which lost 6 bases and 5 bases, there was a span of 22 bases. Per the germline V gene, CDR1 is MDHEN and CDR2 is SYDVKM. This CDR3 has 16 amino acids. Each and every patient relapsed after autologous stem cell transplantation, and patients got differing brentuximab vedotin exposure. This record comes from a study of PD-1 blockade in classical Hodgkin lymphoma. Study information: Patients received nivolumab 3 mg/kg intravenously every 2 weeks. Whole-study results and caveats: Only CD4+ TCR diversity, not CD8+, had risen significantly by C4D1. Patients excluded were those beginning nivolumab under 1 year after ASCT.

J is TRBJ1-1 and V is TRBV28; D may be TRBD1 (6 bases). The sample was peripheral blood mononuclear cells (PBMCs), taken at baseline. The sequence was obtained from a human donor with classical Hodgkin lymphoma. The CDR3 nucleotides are TGTGCCAGCAGCAAAGCTGGGGCGCAGGGGCTGACTGAAGCTTTCTTT. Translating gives CASSKAGAQGLTEAFF.